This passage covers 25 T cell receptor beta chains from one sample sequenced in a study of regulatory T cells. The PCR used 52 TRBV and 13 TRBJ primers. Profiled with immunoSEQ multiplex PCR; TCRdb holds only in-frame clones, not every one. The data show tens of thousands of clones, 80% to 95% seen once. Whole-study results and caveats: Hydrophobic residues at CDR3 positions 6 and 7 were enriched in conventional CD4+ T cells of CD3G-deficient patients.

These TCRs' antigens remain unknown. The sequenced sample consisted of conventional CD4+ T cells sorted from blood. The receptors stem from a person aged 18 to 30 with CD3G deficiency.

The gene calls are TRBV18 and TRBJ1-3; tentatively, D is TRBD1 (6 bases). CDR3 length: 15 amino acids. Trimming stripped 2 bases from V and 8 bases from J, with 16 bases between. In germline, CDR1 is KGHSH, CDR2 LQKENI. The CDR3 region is CASSPMGRGRDTIYF. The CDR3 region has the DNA TGTGCCAGCTCACCAATGGGCAGGGGAAGAGACACCATATATTTT.

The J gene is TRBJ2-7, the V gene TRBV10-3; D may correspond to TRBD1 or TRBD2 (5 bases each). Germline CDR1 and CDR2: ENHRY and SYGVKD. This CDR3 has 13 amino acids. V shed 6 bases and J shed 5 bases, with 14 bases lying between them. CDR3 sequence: CAIRGPPLHEQYF. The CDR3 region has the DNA TGTGCCATCAGGGGACCGCCCCTTCACGAGCAGTACTTC.

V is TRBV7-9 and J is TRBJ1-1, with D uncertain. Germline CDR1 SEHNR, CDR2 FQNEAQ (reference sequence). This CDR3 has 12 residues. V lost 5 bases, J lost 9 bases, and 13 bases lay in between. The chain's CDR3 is CASSREVGKAFF. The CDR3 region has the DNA TGTGCCAGCAGCCGGGAAGTCGGGAAAGCTTTCTTT.

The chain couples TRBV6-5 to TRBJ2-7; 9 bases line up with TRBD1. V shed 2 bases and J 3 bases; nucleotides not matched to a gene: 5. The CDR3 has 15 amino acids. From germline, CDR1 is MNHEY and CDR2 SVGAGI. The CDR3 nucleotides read TGTGCCAGCAGTTACACCTGGACAGGGGACTACGAGCAGTACTTC. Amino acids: CASSYTWTGDYEQYF.

The CDR3 sequence is CASRRNQGRTEAFF. The CDR3 DNA is TGTGCCAGCAGACGAAACCAGGGTAGGACTGAAGCTTTCTTT. The chain has TRBV7-8 and TRBJ1-1, with D possibly being TRBD1 (5 bases). Germline assignment: CDR1 SGHVS and CDR2 FQNEAQ. V gave up 6 bases and J gave up 5 bases, with 16 bases separating them. This CDR3 is built from 14 residues.

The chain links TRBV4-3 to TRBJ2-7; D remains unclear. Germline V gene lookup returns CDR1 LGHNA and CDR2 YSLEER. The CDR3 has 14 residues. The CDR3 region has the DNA TGCGTCAGAGCCTGCCTCCTCCCCTCCTACGAGCAGTACTTC. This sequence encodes CVRACLLPSYEQYF.

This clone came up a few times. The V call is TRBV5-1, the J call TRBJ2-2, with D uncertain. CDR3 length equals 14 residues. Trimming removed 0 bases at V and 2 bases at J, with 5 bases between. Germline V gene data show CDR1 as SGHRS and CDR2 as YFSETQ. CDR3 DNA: TGCGCCAGCAGCTTGGGAGCCAACACCGGGGAGCTGTTTTTT. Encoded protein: CASSLGANTGELFF. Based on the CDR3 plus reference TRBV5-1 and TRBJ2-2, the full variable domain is KAGVTQTPRYLIKTRGQQVTLSCSPISGHRSVSWYQQTPGQGLQFLFEYFSETQRNKGNFPGRFSGRQFSNSRSEMNVSTLELGDSALYLCASSLGANTGELFFGEGSRLTVL.

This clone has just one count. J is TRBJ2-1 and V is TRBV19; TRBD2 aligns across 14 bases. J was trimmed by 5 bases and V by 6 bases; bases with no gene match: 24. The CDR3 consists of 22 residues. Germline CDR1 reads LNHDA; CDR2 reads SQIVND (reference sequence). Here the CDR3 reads CASRFVNLPGLAGDLGDNEQFF. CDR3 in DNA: TGTGCCAGTAGATTCGTTAATTTACCGGGACTAGCGGGAGACCTAGGTGACAATGAGCAGTTCTTC.

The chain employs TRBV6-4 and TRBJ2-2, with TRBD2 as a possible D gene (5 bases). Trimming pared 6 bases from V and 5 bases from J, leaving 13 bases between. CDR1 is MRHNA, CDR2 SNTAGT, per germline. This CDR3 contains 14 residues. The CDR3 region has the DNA TGTGCCAGCAGCATAATCTGGAGGACCGGGGAGCTGTTTTTT. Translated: CASSIIWRTGELFF.

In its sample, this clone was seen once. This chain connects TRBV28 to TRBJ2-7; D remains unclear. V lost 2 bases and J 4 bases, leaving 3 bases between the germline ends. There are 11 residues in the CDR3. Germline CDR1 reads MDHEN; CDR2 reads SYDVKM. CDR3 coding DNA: TGTGCCAGCAGTTTAGGGTACGAGCAGTACTTC. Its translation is CASSLGYEQYF.

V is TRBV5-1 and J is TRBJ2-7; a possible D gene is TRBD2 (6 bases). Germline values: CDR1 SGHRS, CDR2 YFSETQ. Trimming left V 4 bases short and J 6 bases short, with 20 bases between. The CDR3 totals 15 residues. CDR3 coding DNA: TGCGCCAGCAGCGAGGGCCCCGGGACTTGGGGCGAGCAGTACTTC. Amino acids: CASSEGPGTWGEQYF.

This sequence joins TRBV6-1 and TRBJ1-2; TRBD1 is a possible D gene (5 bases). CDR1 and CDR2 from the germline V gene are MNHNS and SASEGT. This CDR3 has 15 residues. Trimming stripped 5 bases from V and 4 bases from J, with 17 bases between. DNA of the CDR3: TGTGCCAGCAGTCCCCGGGTGGGGGGTGGCTATGGCTACACCTTC. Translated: CASSPRVGGGYGYTF.

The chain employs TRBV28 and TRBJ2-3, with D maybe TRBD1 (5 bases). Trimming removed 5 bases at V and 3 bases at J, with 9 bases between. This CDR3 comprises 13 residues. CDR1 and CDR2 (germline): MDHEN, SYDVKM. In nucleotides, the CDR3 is TGTGCCAGCAGTCTCCGACAGACAGATACGCAGTATTTT. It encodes CASSLRQTDTQYF.

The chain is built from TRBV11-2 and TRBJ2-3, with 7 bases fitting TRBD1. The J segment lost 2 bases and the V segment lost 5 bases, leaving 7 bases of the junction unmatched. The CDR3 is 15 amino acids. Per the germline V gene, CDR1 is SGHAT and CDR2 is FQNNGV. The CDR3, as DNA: TGTGCCAGCAGCACCCGACAGGGAATCACAGATACGCAGTATTTT. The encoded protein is CASSTRQGITDTQYF.

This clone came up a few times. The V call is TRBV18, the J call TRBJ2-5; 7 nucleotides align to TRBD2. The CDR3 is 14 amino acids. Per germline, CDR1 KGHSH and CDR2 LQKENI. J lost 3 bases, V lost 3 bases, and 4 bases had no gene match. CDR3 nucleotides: TGTGCCAGCTCACCCGCTAGCGGTGAAGAGACCCAGTACTTC. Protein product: CASSPASGEETQYF.

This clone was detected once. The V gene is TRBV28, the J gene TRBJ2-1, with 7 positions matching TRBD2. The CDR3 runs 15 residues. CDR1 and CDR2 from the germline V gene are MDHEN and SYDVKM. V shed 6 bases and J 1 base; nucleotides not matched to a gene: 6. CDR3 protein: CASSLTSASYNEQFF. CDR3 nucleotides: TGTGCCAGCAGCCTTACTAGCGCGTCCTACAATGAGCAGTTCTTC.

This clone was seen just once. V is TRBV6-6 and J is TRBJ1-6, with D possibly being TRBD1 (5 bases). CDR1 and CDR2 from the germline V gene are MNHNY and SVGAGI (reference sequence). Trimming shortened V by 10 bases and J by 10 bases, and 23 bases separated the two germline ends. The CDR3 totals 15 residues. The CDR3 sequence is CATGRDLTGGSPLHF. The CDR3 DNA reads TGTGCCACTGGGAGGGACCTCACGGGAGGCTCACCCCTCCACTTT.

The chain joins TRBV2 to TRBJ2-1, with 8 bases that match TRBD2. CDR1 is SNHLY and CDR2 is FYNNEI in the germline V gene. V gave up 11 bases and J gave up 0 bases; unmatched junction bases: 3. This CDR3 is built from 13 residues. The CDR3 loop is CAATSDSYNEQFF. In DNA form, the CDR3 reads TGTGCCGCGACTAGCGACTCCTACAATGAGCAGTTCTTC.

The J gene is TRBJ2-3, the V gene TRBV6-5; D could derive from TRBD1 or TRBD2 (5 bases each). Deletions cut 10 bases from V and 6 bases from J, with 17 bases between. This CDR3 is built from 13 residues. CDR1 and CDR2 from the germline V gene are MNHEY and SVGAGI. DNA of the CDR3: TGTGCCACCACCCGGGGCTGGGCGGATACGCAGTATTTT. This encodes CATTRGWADTQYF.

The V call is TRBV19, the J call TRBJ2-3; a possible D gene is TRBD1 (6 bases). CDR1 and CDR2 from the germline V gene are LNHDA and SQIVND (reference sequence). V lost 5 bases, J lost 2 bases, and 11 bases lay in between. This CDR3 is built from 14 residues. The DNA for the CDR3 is TGTGCCAGTAGTGCCGGACAGTACACAGATACGCAGTATTTT. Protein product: CASSAGQYTDTQYF.

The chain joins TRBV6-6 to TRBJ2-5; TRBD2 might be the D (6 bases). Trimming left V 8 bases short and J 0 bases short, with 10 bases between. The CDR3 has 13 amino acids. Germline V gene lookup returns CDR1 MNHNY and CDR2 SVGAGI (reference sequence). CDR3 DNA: TGTGCCAGCGGGGGGACGTACCAAGAGACCCAGTACTTC. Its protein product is CASGGTYQETQYF.

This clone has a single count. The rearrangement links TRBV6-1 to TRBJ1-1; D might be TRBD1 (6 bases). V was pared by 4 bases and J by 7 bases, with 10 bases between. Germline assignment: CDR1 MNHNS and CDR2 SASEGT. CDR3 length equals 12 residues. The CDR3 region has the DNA TGTGCCAGCAGTGGCAGGGGCCGTGAAGCTTTCTTT. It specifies CASSGRGREAFF.

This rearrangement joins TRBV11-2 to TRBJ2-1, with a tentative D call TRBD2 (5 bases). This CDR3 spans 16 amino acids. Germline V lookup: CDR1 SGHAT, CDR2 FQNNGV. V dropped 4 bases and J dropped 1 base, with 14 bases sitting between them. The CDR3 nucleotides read TGTGCCAGCAGCTCGCTCCGGGGTGAGTCCTACAATGAGCAGTTCTTC. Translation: CASSSLRGESYNEQFF.

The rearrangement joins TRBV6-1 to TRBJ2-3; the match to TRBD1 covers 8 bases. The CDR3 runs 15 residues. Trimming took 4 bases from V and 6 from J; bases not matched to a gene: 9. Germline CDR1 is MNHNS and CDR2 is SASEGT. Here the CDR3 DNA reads TGTGCCAGCAGTGTGCAGGGGGCTGCCGGCGATACGCAGTATTTT. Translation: CASSVQGAAGDTQYF.

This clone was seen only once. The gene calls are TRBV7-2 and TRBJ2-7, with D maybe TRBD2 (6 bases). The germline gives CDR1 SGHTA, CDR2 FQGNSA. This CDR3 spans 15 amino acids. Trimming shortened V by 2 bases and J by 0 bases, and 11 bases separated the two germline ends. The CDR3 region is CASSLRRGTSYEQYF. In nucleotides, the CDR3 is TGTGCCAGCAGCTTACGGCGGGGTACCTCCTACGAGCAGTACTTC.